The 13 T cell receptor beta chains presented below share a single source sample, sequenced in a study of blood T cells in healthy people across ages. Then a second PCR, running roughly 6 to 12 cycles, was carried out with a sample-barcoded 5' primer and a J-beta primer mix. Each CDR3 protein gets one entry after TCRdb re-called the 5' RACE reads with MiXCR. The sample holds about 1,800,000 distinct CDR3 sequences; roughly 30% are singletons and the top ten take roughly 8%. The sequencing input was blood. The receptors were gathered from a woman aged 25 to 45 in good health.

This clonotype was detected only a few times. V and J are TRBV28 and TRBJ1-2; a weak D match, TRBD1 (6 bases). Between the trimmed V and J ends, which lost 7 bases and 4 bases, there was a span of 16 bases. Germline V gene lookup returns CDR1 MDHEN and CDR2 SYDVKM. The CDR3 extends over 14 amino acids. The DNA of the CDR3 is TGTGCCAGCACCTTGTGGGGGCCGAGCTATGGCTACACCTTC. It translates to CASTLWGPSYGYTF.

At least ten counts were recorded for this clonotype. The chain uses TRBV6-4 and TRBJ2-5, with D perhaps TRBD2 (6 bases). There are 13 residues in the CDR3. V lost 5 bases and J 7 bases, leaving 14 bases between the germline ends. Germline assignment: CDR1 MRHNA and CDR2 SNTAGT. The CDR3: CASSRSPGGTQYF. The CDR3 DNA sequence: TGTGCCAGCAGTCGATCCCCCGGGGGGACCCAGTACTTC.

There are many counts of this clonotype. V and J are TRBV7-3 and TRBJ2-3; unclear D gene. The germline V gene encodes CDR1 SGHTA and CDR2 FQGTGA. V lost 1 base to trimming and J lost 0 bases, with 8 bases between them. The CDR3 covers 15 residues. This CDR3 reads CASSLNKASTDTQYF. The DNA of the CDR3 is TGTGCCAGCAGCTTAAATAAGGCTAGCACAGATACGCAGTATTTT.

The chain carries TRBV12-3 or TRBV12-4 and TRBJ2-3; D gene ambiguous. V gave up 1 base and J gave up 3 bases, with 17 bases separating them. The CDR3 has 17 residues. CDR3 residues: CASSLGKGRERTDTQYF. The CDR3 DNA follows: TGTGCCAGCAGTTTAGGGAAAGGGCGAGAAAGGACAGATACGCAGTATTTT.

The J gene is TRBJ2-1, the V gene TRBV5-1, with 14 nucleotides matching TRBD2. The length of the CDR3 is 18 residues. V lost 0 bases, J lost 7 bases, and 9 bases stayed unmatched. Germline CDR1 reads SGHRS; CDR2 reads YFSETQ. The CDR3 DNA is TGCGCCAGCAGCTTGGCCCCCCCCGGGACTAGCGGGGGTAATGAGCAGTTCTTC. Its protein is CASSLAPPGTSGGNEQFF.

A few counts support this clonotype. The chain links TRBV9 to TRBJ1-2; 7 bases fit TRBD1. The CDR3 runs 15 residues. Germline values: CDR1 SGDLS, CDR2 YYNGEE. Trimming removed 0 bases from V and 1 base from J; junction bases left unmatched: 3. The CDR3: CASSVARQGNYGYTF. The CDR3 region has the DNA TGTGCCAGCAGCGTAGCCCGACAGGGTAACTATGGCTACACCTTC.

To note about this clonotype: A junction end diverges from the germline sequence, so it may reflect a read error. The rearrangement joins TRBV3-1 to TRBJ2-6; D remains ambiguous. This CDR3 has 13 amino acids. Germline values: CDR1 LGHDT, CDR2 YNNKEL (reference sequence). This CDR3 reads CASGQPGANVLTF. The CDR3 DNA reads TGTGCCAGCGGCCAACCTGGGGCCAACGTCCTGACTTTC.

The V and J genes are TRBV20-1 and TRBJ1-1; D gene uncertain. Germline V gives CDR1 DFQATT, CDR2 SNEGSKA (reference sequence). This CDR3 comprises 13 residues. V gave up 6 bases and J gave up 1 base, with 12 bases separating them. The CDR3 loop reads CSAPKTQNTEAFF. CDR3 nucleotide sequence: TGCAGTGCCCCAAAGACACAGAACACTGAAGCTTTCTTT.

The chain combines TRBV7-8 with TRBJ1-1, with D maybe TRBD1 (5 bases). Deletions cut 0 bases from V and 1 base from J, with 15 bases between. Germline CDR1 SGHVS, CDR2 FQNEAQ. The CDR3 spans 17 residues. The CDR3 protein is CASSLASGGQGNTEAFF. The CDR3, as DNA: TGTGCCAGCAGCTTAGCGTCGGGCGGGCAGGGGAACACTGAAGCTTTCTTT.

This rearrangement joins TRBV20-1 to TRBJ2-7; TRBD2 agrees at 8 bases. This CDR3 spans 14 amino acids. J gave up 2 bases and V 2 bases, and 5 bases lay outside the gene matches. Germline lookup yields CDR1 DFQATT and CDR2 SNEGSKA (reference sequence). The CDR3 nucleotides read TGCAGTGCTAGAATGGCCGGGAGGGCCTACGAGCAGTACTTC. Its protein product is CSARMAGRAYEQYF.

The chain combines TRBV10-3 with TRBJ2-7, with D maybe TRBD2 (6 bases). Germline-derived CDR1 and CDR2 are ENHRY and SYGVKD. This CDR3 spans 16 amino acids. Trimming took off 0 bases at V and 2 bases at J, with 14 bases between the two ends. This CDR3 is CAISESFGLTAYEQYF. The CDR3 nucleotides read TGTGCCATCAGTGAGTCATTTGGACTAACGGCCTACGAGCAGTACTTC.

The chain has TRBV20-1 and TRBJ2-1; 11 positions match TRBD2. From germline, CDR1 is DFQATT and CDR2 SNEGSKA (reference sequence). This CDR3 comprises 15 residues. The V segment lost 0 bases and the J segment 10 bases; nucleotides outside the gene matches: 8. For the CDR3, the DNA is TGCAGTGCTAGAGATGGGCGACTAGCGGGAAGAGAGCAGTTCTTC. Protein: CSARDGRLAGREQFF.

This clonotype appeared a few times. The gene calls are TRBV20-1 and TRBJ2-7; D not certain. V was cut by 8 bases and J by 4 bases, with 18 bases left in between. The CDR3 spans 13 residues. Germline assignment: CDR1 DFQATT and CDR2 SNEGSKA (reference sequence). Here the CDR3 reads CSIVSGDGYEQYF. The CDR3 DNA sequence: TGCAGTATCGTTAGTGGTGATGGGTACGAGCAGTACTTC.